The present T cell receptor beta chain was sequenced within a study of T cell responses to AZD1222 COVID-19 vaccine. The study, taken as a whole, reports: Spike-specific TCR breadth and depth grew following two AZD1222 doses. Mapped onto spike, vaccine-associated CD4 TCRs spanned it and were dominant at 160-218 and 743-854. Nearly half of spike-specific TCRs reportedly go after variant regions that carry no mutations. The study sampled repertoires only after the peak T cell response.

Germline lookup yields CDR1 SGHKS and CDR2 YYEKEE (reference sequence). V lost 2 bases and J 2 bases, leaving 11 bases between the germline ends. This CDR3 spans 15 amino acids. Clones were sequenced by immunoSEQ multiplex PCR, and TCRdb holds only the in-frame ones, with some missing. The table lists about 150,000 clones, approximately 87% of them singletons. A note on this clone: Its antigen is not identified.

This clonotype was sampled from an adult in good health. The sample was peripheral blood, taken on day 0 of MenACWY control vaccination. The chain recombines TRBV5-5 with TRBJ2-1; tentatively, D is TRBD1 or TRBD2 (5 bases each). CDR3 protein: CASSFPGATYNEQFF. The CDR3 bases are TGTGCCAGCAGCTTCCCCGGGGCCACCTACAATGAGCAGTTCTTC.